One sample yielded the 32 T cell receptor beta chains listed below, sequenced in a study of blood T cells in healthy people across ages. For the second PCR, which ran for about 7 to 11 cycles, a sample-barcoded 5' primer and a J-beta primer mix were used. Each CDR3 protein gets one entry after TCRdb re-called the 5' RACE reads with MiXCR. This sample has over 500,000 distinct CDR3 sequences, with 45% to 60% found just once. Sequencing was done on a sample of blood. The receptors derive from a woman of 80 years or more in good health.

This clonotype was counted between two and nine times. Being one base from a much bigger clone, this may be a read error. The chain employs TRBV5-1 and TRBJ2-1; D is undetermined. The end of the DNA aligns better with TRBJ2-7, so the J call may be wrong. The CDR3 length is 15 residues. Per the germline V gene, CDR1 is SGHRS and CDR2 is YFSETQ. CDR3 amino acids: CASSPGSDITNEQYF. CDR3 coding DNA: TGCGCCAGCAGCCCAGGATCAGACATCACCAATGAGCAGTACTTC.

With respect to this clonotype: A read error is possible here, since a much larger clone lies one base away. The chain is built from TRBV5-1 and TRBJ1-1, with a weak D call TRBD1 (6 bases). The CDR3 runs to 16 residues. Per germline, CDR1 SGHRS and CDR2 YFSETQ. This CDR3 is CASSFAHTGQNAEAFF. The DNA of the CDR3 is TGCGCCAGCAGCTTCGCTCACACAGGACAGAACGCTGAAGCTTTCTTT.

This chain connects TRBV2 to TRBJ2-3; a weak D match, TRBD1 (6 bases). CDR1 SNHLY and CDR2 FYNNEI come from the germline V gene. This CDR3 has 13 residues. Trimming removed 7 bases at V and 4 bases at J, with 12 bases between. CDR3 nucleotides: TGTGCCAGCAACGATGGGACATCAGATACGCAGTATTTT. Translating gives CASNDGTSDTQYF.

This chain uses TRBV5-6 with TRBJ2-1, with TRBD2 matching over 8 bases. V shed 4 bases and J 3 bases; nucleotides not matched to a gene: 9. Looked up from germline, CDR1 is SGHDT and CDR2 is YYEEEE. The CDR3 sequence is 16 residues long. The CDR3 reads CASSPWGTSVYNEQFF. CDR3 coding DNA: TGTGCCAGCAGCCCATGGGGGACTAGTGTCTACAATGAGCAGTTCTTC.

There are many counts of this clonotype. The chain joins TRBV28 to TRBJ2-7; no definite D call. The germline V gene encodes CDR1 MDHEN and CDR2 SYDVKM. CDR3 length: 12 amino acids. Trimming took off 5 bases at V and 6 bases at J, with 11 bases between the two ends. CDR3 coding DNA: TGTGCCAGCAGTCGCACTCAATCCGAGCAGTACTTC. As protein: CASSRTQSEQYF.

The chain carries TRBV6-6 and TRBJ2-5; a possible D gene is TRBD2 (5 bases). There are 14 residues in the CDR3. The V end lost 6 bases, the J end lost 3 bases, and 14 bases lay between the germline ends. Germline CDR1 MNHNY, CDR2 SVGAGI (reference sequence). The CDR3 DNA reads TGTGCCAGCAGCCGGACTCGCGGAGAAGAGACCCAGTACTTC. Encoded protein: CASSRTRGEETQYF.

The chain uses TRBV30 and TRBJ2-1; D call uncertain. V was trimmed by 0 bases and J by 8 bases, leaving 11 bases between them. Germline CDR1 and CDR2: GTSNPN and SVGIG (reference sequence). The CDR3 is 13 residues long. The CDR3 DNA reads as TGTGCCTGGAGTGTAAACTCAGTCTATGAGCAGTTCTTC. Translation gives CAWSVNSVYEQFF.

This chain links TRBV2 with TRBJ2-3, with TRBD2 as a possible D gene (5 bases). CDR1 SNHLY and CDR2 FYNNEI come from the germline V gene. CDR3 length: 15 residues. Trimming took 2 bases from V and 2 from J, leaving 11 bases between them. CDR3 amino acids: CASSEQAGLTDTQYF. CDR3 coding DNA: TGTGCCAGCAGTGAACAGGCGGGCCTCACAGATACGCAGTATTTT.

The rearrangement uses TRBV5-1 and TRBJ2-7, with D perhaps TRBD1 (6 bases). The CDR3 consists of 14 residues. With 4 bases removed from V and 5 bases from J, the gap between germline ends came to 16 bases. Germline CDR1 SGHRS, CDR2 YFSETQ. For the CDR3, the DNA is TGCGCCAGCAGCAGACAAACAGGGTTCGACGAGCAGTACTTC. It specifies CASSRQTGFDEQYF.

Comment on this clonotype: This could be a read error, since a much larger clone is one nucleotide away. The chain is built from TRBV27 and TRBJ2-5; 7 nucleotides agree with TRBD2. This CDR3 comprises 15 residues. V lost 4 bases to trimming and J lost 11 bases; unmatched junction nucleotides: 16. Per germline, CDR1 MNHEY and CDR2 SMNVEV (reference sequence). In DNA form, the CDR3 reads TGTGCCAGCAGTTCAAATACATTTGGGGGGGTTGAGCAGTACTTC. It codes for CASSSNTFGGVEQYF.

The gene calls are TRBV6-5 and TRBJ2-1, with D perhaps matching TRBD2 (6 bases). Trimming removed 2 bases from V and 0 bases from J, with 11 bases in between. The CDR3 covers 16 residues. Per the germline V gene, CDR1 is MNHEY and CDR2 is SVGAGI. The CDR3 reads CASSYTPGGSYNEQFF. CDR3 nucleotides: TGTGCCAGCAGTTACACCCCCGGGGGCTCCTACAATGAGCAGTTCTTC.

This chain uses TRBV29-1 with TRBJ2-5; 9 positions agree with TRBD1. The length of the CDR3 is 12 residues. Germline CDR1 SQVTM, CDR2 ANQGSEA. Trimming removed 6 bases from V and 5 bases from J; junction bases left unmatched: 4. The CDR3 DNA sequence: TGCAGCGTGGACAGGGGAACTGAGACCCAGTACTTC. Translation: CSVDRGTETQYF.

The CDR3 sequence: CASSSTLGVEQFF. The CDR3 coding sequence is TGTGCCAGCAGCTCAACCCTCGGGGTTGAGCAGTTCTTC. V usage is TRBV27 and J usage is TRBJ2-1; tentatively, D is TRBD2 (5 bases). V dropped 6 bases and J dropped 9 bases, with 15 bases sitting between them. The CDR3 is 13 residues long. Germline assignment: CDR1 MNHEY and CDR2 SMNVEV (reference sequence).

This clonotype was observed at least ten times. The gene calls are TRBV7-9 and TRBJ2-7; 7 bases are a match to TRBD2. Germline loops: CDR1 SEHNR, CDR2 FQNEAQ (reference sequence). Trimming at V came to 4 bases and at J to 4 bases, leaving 7 bases not matched to a gene. The CDR3 extends over 14 amino acids. The chain's CDR3 is CASSWAGTIYEQYF. In DNA, the CDR3 is TGTGCCAGCAGCTGGGCCGGGACTATATACGAGCAGTACTTC.

Concerning this clonotype itself: This may be a read error, as it is one base from a much larger clone. This rearrangement joins TRBV12-3 or TRBV12-4 to TRBJ2-3; TRBD2 matches 11 bases. The junction had 9 bases not matched to a gene; V was cut back by 3 bases and J by 4 bases. The CDR3 totals 17 residues. The CDR3 loop is CASSLSISGRGADTQYF. CDR3 in DNA: TGTGCCAGCAGTTTGAGTATTAGCGGGAGGGGCGCAGATACGCAGTATTTT.

The chain combines TRBV10-3 with TRBJ2-7; 9 bases align to TRBD1. V dropped 10 bases and J dropped 4; count of bases not matched to a gene: 5. This CDR3 spans 12 amino acids. Looked up from germline, CDR1 is ENHRY and CDR2 is SYGVKD. The CDR3 DNA reads as TGTGCCACCGGGACAGGGATTTACGAGCAGTACTTC. Amino acids: CATGTGIYEQYF.

This chain connects TRBV24-1 to TRBJ2-2; D could derive from TRBD1 or TRBD2 (5 bases each). Trimming took 1 base from V and 6 from J, leaving 8 bases between them. Germline V gene lookup returns CDR1 KGHDR and CDR2 SFDVKD. The CDR3 is made up of 14 amino acids. The DNA of the CDR3 is TGTGCCACCAGTGATTTAGGGGACGCCGGGGAGCTGTTTTTT. This translates into CATSDLGDAGELFF.

The table lists this clonotype with a few counts. V is TRBV24-1 and J is TRBJ2-2, with 7 bases matching TRBD1. The CDR3 sequence is 14 residues long. CDR1 and CDR2 from the germline V gene are KGHDR and SFDVKD. With V trimmed by 5 bases and J by 1 base, 0 bases remained unmatched. CDR3 sequence (DNA): TGTGCCACCAGTGGACAGGGGAACACCGGGGAGCTGTTTTTT. Translation: CATSGQGNTGELFF.

V usage is TRBV18 and J usage is TRBJ2-4; D may be TRBD1 (5 bases). The V and J ends lost 6 bases and 0 bases respectively, with 18 bases between them. CDR1 is KGHSH, CDR2 LQKENI, per germline. CDR3 size: 17 residues. The DNA of the CDR3 is TGTGCCAGCTCGATCGACAGACCAGACTTAGCCAAAAACATTCAGTACTTC. The encoded protein is CASSIDRPDLAKNIQYF.

There are many counts of this clonotype. V and J are TRBV3-1 and TRBJ2-4; D remains unclear. V lost 0 bases and J lost 0, with 12 bases in between. The CDR3 spans 17 residues. CDR1 and CDR2 (germline): LGHDT, YNNKEL (reference sequence). The CDR3 loop is CASSQDLLDQAKNIQYF. The CDR3 nucleotides read TGTGCCAGCAGCCAAGATCTGCTAGACCAAGCCAAAAACATTCAGTACTTC. The full variable domain, in which reference TRBV3-1 and TRBJ2-4 provide the parts outside the CDR3, is DTAVSQTPKYLVTQMGNDKSIKCEQNLGHDTMYWYKQDSKKFLKIMFSYNNKELIINETVPNRFSPKSPDKAHLNLHINSLELGDSAVYFCASSQDLLDQAKNIQYFGAGTRLSVL.

Written as DNA, the CDR3 is TGTGCCAGCAGGACCCCTTACAGGGACTACGAGCAGTACTTC. It codes for CASRTPYRDYEQYF. This rearrangement joins TRBV2 to TRBJ2-7; D perhaps matches TRBD1 (6 bases). Germline assignment: CDR1 SNHLY and CDR2 FYNNEI. Deletions cut 6 bases from V and 3 bases from J, with 15 bases between. The CDR3 totals 14 residues.

There are many counts of this clonotype. The chain recombines TRBV24-1 with TRBJ2-5; TRBD2 agrees at 8 bases. J gave up 1 base and V 7 bases, and 1 base lay outside the gene matches. Germline CDR1 is KGHDR and CDR2 is SFDVKD. CDR3 length: 13 amino acids. The CDR3 loop reads CATRAGAQETQYF. CDR3 in DNA: TGTGCCACCAGAGCGGGAGCCCAAGAGACCCAGTACTTC.

In DNA form, the CDR3 reads TGTGCCAGCAGTTACTCACCCTTAGGCGGAGACACCTTCCAAGAGACCCAGTACTTC. It specifies CASSYSPLGGDTFQETQYF. The V and J genes are TRBV6-5 and TRBJ2-5; no reliable D call. V dropped 0 bases and J dropped 1 base, with 21 bases sitting between them. The germline V gene has CDR1 MNHEY and CDR2 SVGAGI. This CDR3 has 19 amino acids.

This clonotype was counted many times. The V gene is TRBV19, the J gene TRBJ2-5; no reliable D call. Per the germline V gene, CDR1 is LNHDA and CDR2 is SQIVND (reference sequence). The V end was cut by 8 bases, the J end by 4 bases, with 20 bases between. CDR3 length: 15 residues. CDR3 sequence (DNA): TGTGCCAGTGCCCCTGTTGGTGGCTTGGTAGAGACCCAGTACTTC. This translates into CASAPVGGLVETQYF.

This clonotype was seen only once. The CDR3: CASSQDSQYF. The CDR3 DNA sequence: TGTGCCAGCAGCCAAGATTCCCAGTACTTC. The chain has TRBV3-1 and TRBJ2-4; D is uncertain. V lost 0 bases and J lost 13, with 4 bases in between. The CDR3 has 10 residues. The V gene's germline CDR1 is LGHDT and CDR2 YNNKEL (reference sequence).

This clonotype appeared a single time. A much larger clone lies one base from this, so it may be a read error. The chain joins TRBV4-1 to TRBJ2-5; D not certain. The germline V gene has CDR1 MGHRA and CDR2 YSYEKL. CDR3 length: 15 amino acids. In DNA, the CDR3 is TGCGCCAACAGCCAAGACTTCGGTGTGGTACAGACCCAGTACTTC. As protein: CANSQDFGVVQTQYF.

The chain carries TRBV3-1 and TRBJ2-4; no clear D. The J call is uncertain, as TRBJ2-7 better fits the DNA end. CDR1 and CDR2 (germline): LGHDT, YNNKEL (reference sequence). The CDR3 consists of 16 residues. The CDR3 reads CASSQAGSPAKYEQYF. The CDR3 DNA sequence: TGTGCCAGCAGCCAAGCGGGCTCCCCCGCAAAATACGAGCAGTACTTC.

The chain joins TRBV7-8 to TRBJ1-2, with D perhaps matching TRBD1 (6 bases). The CDR3 length is 16 residues. V was trimmed by 4 bases and J by 7 bases, leaving 22 bases between them. The germline V gene has CDR1 SGHVS and CDR2 FQNEAQ. CDR3: CASSSNPQGRVTGYTF. CDR3 nucleotide sequence: TGTGCCAGCAGCTCCAACCCCCAGGGGCGGGTAACTGGCTACACCTTC.

The V gene is TRBV10-2, the J gene TRBJ2-7; 12 bases are shared with TRBD2. The ends lost 4 bases at V and 2 bases at J; junction bases unmatched: 0. CDR3 length equals 14 residues. Germline loops: CDR1 WSHSY, CDR2 SAAADI. CDR3 sequence: CASSASGRAYEQYF. CDR3 DNA sequence: TGCGCCAGCAGTGCTAGCGGGAGGGCCTACGAGCAGTACTTC.

The DNA of the CDR3 is TGTGCCAGCAGCTTAGTTGGAACTAGCTTCCTAACCCAGTACTTC. Translating gives CASSLVGTSFLTQYF. This sequence joins TRBV7-9 and TRBJ2-7, with D perhaps matching TRBD2 (6 bases). Germline-derived CDR1 and CDR2 are SEHNR and FQNEAQ (reference sequence). The CDR3 sequence is 15 residues long. Trimming left V 1 base short and J 10 bases short, with 20 bases between.

V usage is TRBV5-5 and J usage is TRBJ2-4; either TRBD1 or TRBD2 may fit D (5 bases each). V was shortened by 6 bases and J by 0 bases, with 13 bases between the two germline ends. CDR1 and CDR2 from the germline V gene are SGHKS and YYEKEE (reference sequence). This CDR3 has 15 amino acids. This chain's CDR3 is CASILRGLAKNIQYF. In DNA, the CDR3 is TGTGCCAGCATCCTGAGGGGCCTAGCCAAAAACATTCAGTACTTC.

V and J are TRBV20-1 and TRBJ1-5; possible D gene TRBD1, 5 bases. Deletions cut 6 bases from V and 10 bases from J, with 22 bases between. The CDR3 totals 14 residues. Germline V gene sequence: CDR1 DFQATT, CDR2 SNEGSKA (reference sequence). The CDR3, as DNA: TGCAGTGCCCTCCCGGGGAATGCAGACAGCCCCCAGCATTTT. Translation: CSALPGNADSPQHF.